The clone carrying this T cell receptor (beta chain) was seen many times. The antigen is not known. Germline V gene sequence: CDR1 DFQATT, CDR2 SNEGSKA (reference sequence). The trim removed 6 bases at V and 10 bases at J, leaving 6 bases unmatched. This CDR3 contains 12 residues. Unique molecular identifiers were incorporated during preparation of the TCRbeta library. TCRdb passed the PCR reads through MiXCR, listing each CDR3 protein once. The table has about 110,000 distinct CDR3 sequences, about 9.3% seen once. The source of the sample is a study of T-cell reconstitution after alpha-beta-depleted transplantation in children. Whole-study results and caveats: T cells produced anew were the main source of T-cell counts and diversity one year after transplant. By about two months after transplant, alpha-beta T cells reportedly arose from several hundred graft clones that had expanded.

The sample was PBMCs, taken before TCRalphabeta/CD19-depleted stem cell transplant. The chain links TRBV20-1 to TRBJ2-1; 10 nucleotides line up with TRBD2. The TCR comes from a boy aged 2 to 9 with acute lymphoblastic leukemia, due to receive a stem cell transplant. CDR3 sequence: CSATLAGNEQFF. The DNA of the CDR3 is TGCAGTGCCACACTAGCGGGAAACGAGCAGTTCTTC.